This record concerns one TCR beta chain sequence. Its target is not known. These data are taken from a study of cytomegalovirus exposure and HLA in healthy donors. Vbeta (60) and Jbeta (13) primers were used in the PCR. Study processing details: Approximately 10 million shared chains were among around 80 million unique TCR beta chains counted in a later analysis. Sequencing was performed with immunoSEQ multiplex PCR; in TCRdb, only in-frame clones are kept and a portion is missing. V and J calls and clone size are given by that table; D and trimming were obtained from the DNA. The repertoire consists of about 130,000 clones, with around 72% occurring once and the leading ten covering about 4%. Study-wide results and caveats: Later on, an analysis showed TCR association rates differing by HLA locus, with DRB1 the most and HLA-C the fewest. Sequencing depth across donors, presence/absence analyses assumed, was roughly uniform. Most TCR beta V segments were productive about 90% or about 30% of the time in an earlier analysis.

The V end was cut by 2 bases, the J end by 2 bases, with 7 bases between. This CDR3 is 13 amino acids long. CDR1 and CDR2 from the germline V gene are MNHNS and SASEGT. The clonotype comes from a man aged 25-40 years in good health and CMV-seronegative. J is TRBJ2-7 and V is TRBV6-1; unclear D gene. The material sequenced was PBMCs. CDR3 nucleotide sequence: TGTGCCAGCAGTGAATACAGCCCCTACGAGCAGTACTTC. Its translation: CASSEYSPYEQYF.